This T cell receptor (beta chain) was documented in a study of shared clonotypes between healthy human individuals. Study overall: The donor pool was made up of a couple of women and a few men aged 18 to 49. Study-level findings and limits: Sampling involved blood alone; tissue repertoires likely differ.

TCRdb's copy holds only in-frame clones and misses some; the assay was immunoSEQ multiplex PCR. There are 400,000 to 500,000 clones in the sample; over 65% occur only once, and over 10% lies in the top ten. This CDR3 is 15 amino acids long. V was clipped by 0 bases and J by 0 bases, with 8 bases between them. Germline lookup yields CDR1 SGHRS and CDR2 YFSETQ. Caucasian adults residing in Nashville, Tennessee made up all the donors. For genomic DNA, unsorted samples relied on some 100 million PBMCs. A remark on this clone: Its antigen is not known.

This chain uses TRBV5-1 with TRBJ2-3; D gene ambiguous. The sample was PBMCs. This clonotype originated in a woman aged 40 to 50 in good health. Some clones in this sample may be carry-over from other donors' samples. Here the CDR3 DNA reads TGCGCCAGCAGCTTGGACAGTTACAGCACAGATACGCAGTATTTT. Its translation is CASSLDSYSTDTQYF.